Listed here are 25 T cell receptor beta chains from one sample, sequenced in a study of neurological immune-mediated disorders (dated by TCRdb to the late 2010s). The library was obtained by 5' RACE. The run used an Illumina HiSeq 2500. TCRdb handled the public reads itself, with Q25 trimming in fastp and clone calling in MiXCR, and kept productive beta chains. Merged by CDR3 protein, the rows form single entries marked with the most common genes and DNA. This sample holds about 44,000 distinct CDR3 sequences; roughly 21% were observed only once. The ten largest account for roughly 4.7% of the sample. Explained via the paper, the time point label denotes: technical triplicate 3. The material sequenced was PBMCs. Receptors originate from a man aged 55 to 69 with HTLV-1-associated myelopathy (HAM/TSP).

This clonotype was detected many times. The rearrangement links TRBV20-1 to TRBJ1-6; 10 bases line up with TRBD1. The germline V gene encodes CDR1 DFQATT and CDR2 SNEGSKA (reference sequence). V lost 3 bases, J lost 8 bases, and 4 bases stayed unmatched. This CDR3 comprises 14 residues. CDR3 DNA sequence: TGCAGTGCTAGTACTGGGACAGGGGATTCACCCCTCCACTTT. Translation: CSASTGTGDSPLHF.

The table lists this clonotype with a few counts. This chain links TRBV7-9 with TRBJ2-1; D is ambiguous. The length of the CDR3 is 8 residues. Germline V gene lookup returns CDR1 SEHNR and CDR2 FQNEAQ (reference sequence). Here the CDR3 reads CLFNEQFF. In DNA, the CDR3 is TGTCTGTTCAATGAGCAGTTCTTC. Looking up the rest from reference TRBV7-9 and TRBJ2-1 gives the full variable domain: DTGVSQNPRHKITKRGQNVTFRCDPISEHNRLYWYRQTLGQGPEFLTYFQNEAQLEKSRLLSDRFSAERPKGSFSTLEIQRTEQGDSAMYLCLFNEQFFGPGTRLTVL.

This clonotype was detected ten times or more. The rearrangement links TRBV29-1 to TRBJ1-2; TRBD1 agrees at 7 bases. The CDR3 has 12 amino acids. CDR1 is SQVTM and CDR2 is ANQGSEA in the germline V gene. V trimming: 6 bases; J trimming: 3 bases; junction bases outside the gene matches: 4. CDR3 region: CSVRTGDYGYTF. In DNA form, the CDR3 reads TGCAGCGTGCGAACAGGGGACTATGGCTACACCTTC.

This clonotype has ten or more counts. The chain carries TRBV28 and TRBJ2-3; maybe TRBD2 (6 bases). The CDR3 is made up of 15 amino acids. Per the germline V gene, CDR1 is MDHEN and CDR2 is SYDVKM. Trimming left V 3 bases short and J 2 bases short, with 12 bases between. CDR3 bases: TGTGCCAGCAGTTTTCACGCGGGACCCACAGATACGCAGTATTTT. It yields the protein CASSFHAGPTDTQYF.

This clonotype appeared many times. The CDR3 region is CSAGGLGSEKLFF. In nucleotides, the CDR3 is TGCAGTGCGGGGGGGCTGGGAAGTGAAAAACTGTTTTTT. The chain uses TRBV20-1 and TRBJ1-4; possible D gene TRBD1, 6 bases. CDR3 length equals 13 residues. Germline V gene lookup returns CDR1 DFQATT and CDR2 SNEGSKA (reference sequence). The V and J ends lost 6 bases and 7 bases respectively, with 15 bases between them.

This clonotype was detected ten times or more. This chain uses TRBV5-1 with TRBJ2-1; no reliable D call. V was shortened by 4 bases and J by 2 bases, with 7 bases between the two germline ends. The CDR3 is made up of 13 amino acids. The germline V gene encodes CDR1 SGHRS and CDR2 YFSETQ. CDR3 sequence reads: CASSLQTYNEQFF. The CDR3 coding sequence is TGCGCCAGCAGCCTTCAGACCTACAATGAGCAGTTCTTC.

V is TRBV19 and J is TRBJ2-2, with D hard to call. The ends were cut back, 3 bases at V and 5 bases at J, with 10 bases in the middle. Germline lookup yields CDR1 LNHDA and CDR2 SQIVND (reference sequence). The CDR3 runs 14 residues. The CDR3 here is CASSISLLTGELFF. The CDR3 nucleotides read TGTGCCAGTAGTATTTCACTTTTAACCGGGGAGCTGTTTTTT.

As for this clonotype: One end of the junction fails to match germline, which may point to a read error. The rearrangement uses TRBV5-4 and TRBJ2-2; TRBD2 matches 10 bases. Looked up from germline, CDR1 is SGHNT and CDR2 is YYREEE (reference sequence). The CDR3 covers 17 residues. CDR3 protein: CASSAGAGTSDTRELFF. In nucleotides, the CDR3 is TGTGCCAGCAGCGCGGGGGCCGGGACTAGCGACACCAGGGAGCTGTTTTTT.

This clonotype showed up many times. The chain combines TRBV7-2 with TRBJ2-1; D is unclear. The CDR3 loop spans 13 amino acids. The germline CDR1 and CDR2 sequences are SGHTA and FQGNSA. V lost 4 bases, J lost 4 bases, and 8 bases lay in between. CDR3 DNA sequence: TGTGCCAGCAGCTCAACATGGTACAATGAGCAGTTCTTC. This codes for CASSSTWYNEQFF.

This clonotype appeared many times. The chain is built from TRBV5-1 and TRBJ1-5; 10 bases line up with TRBD1. The CDR3 is made up of 14 amino acids. CDR1 SGHRS and CDR2 YFSETQ come from the germline V gene. V lost 3 bases and J lost 5; bases outside the gene matches: 2. In nucleotides, the CDR3 is TGCGCCAGCAGCTGGGGGACAGGGGATCAGCCCCAGCATTTT. Encoded protein: CASSWGTGDQPQHF. Full variable domain (missing parts from reference TRBV5-1 and TRBJ1-5): KAGVTQTPRYLIKTRGQQVTLSCSPISGHRSVSWYQQTPGQGLQFLFEYFSETQRNKGNFPGRFSGRQFSNSRSEMNVSTLELGDSALYLCASSWGTGDQPQHFGDGTRLSIL.

In its sample, this clonotype was seen many times. V and J are TRBV9 and TRBJ2-3, with 10 positions matching TRBD2. Trimming took 0 bases from V and 4 from J; bases not matched to a gene: 5. Germline CDR1 SGDLS, CDR2 YYNGEE. CDR3 length: 16 residues. The CDR3 loop is CASSVVLAGPADTQYF. The CDR3 nucleotides read TGTGCCAGCAGCGTAGTACTAGCGGGACCAGCAGATACGCAGTATTTT.

V gene TRBV19 combines with J gene TRBJ2-6; D possibly matches TRBD1 or TRBD2 (5 bases each). CDR3 size: 18 residues. V was trimmed by 5 bases and J by 3 bases, leaving 20 bases between them. Germline V lookup: CDR1 LNHDA, CDR2 SQIVND (reference sequence). This chain's CDR3 is CASSVTGPGSFGANVLTF. The CDR3 DNA reads TGTGCCAGTAGTGTTACGGGACCGGGGAGTTTTGGGGCCAACGTCCTGACTTTC.

This clonotype was recorded many times. This chain connects TRBV9 to TRBJ2-1, with a weak D call TRBD2 (7 bases). Germline V gene lookup returns CDR1 SGDLS and CDR2 YYNGEE. CDR3 length: 17 residues. Trimming pared 5 bases from V and 2 bases from J, leaving 20 bases between. Here the CDR3 reads CASSLGGGGIAYNEQFF. Written as DNA, the CDR3 is TGTGCCAGCAGTCTCGGAGGGGGGGGAATTGCCTACAATGAGCAGTTCTTC.

This clonotype was seen ten or more times. V is TRBV20-1 and J is TRBJ1-2; D may be TRBD1 (5 bases). This CDR3 is built from 17 residues. V was clipped by 0 bases and J by 0 bases, with 17 bases between them. In germline, CDR1 is DFQATT, CDR2 SNEGSKA (reference sequence). CDR3 nucleotides: TGCAGTGCTAGAGATCTAGAGTGGGGCAGGGCTAACTATGGCTACACCTTC. It is translated as CSARDLEWGRANYGYTF.

The chain employs TRBV24-1 and TRBJ2-1; the D is unclear. The CDR3 is 17 residues long. V lost 4 bases and J 1 base, leaving 16 bases between the germline ends. Looked up from germline, CDR1 is KGHDR and CDR2 is SFDVKD. The CDR3 sequence is CATSDPNPSVSYNEQFF. DNA of the CDR3: TGTGCCACCAGTGACCCAAATCCTAGTGTGTCCTACAATGAGCAGTTCTTC.

This clonotype was counted at least ten times. The V gene is TRBV12-3 or TRBV12-4, the J gene TRBJ1-2; no clear D gene. V was clipped by 4 bases and J by 4 bases, with 10 bases between them. The CDR3 extends over 13 amino acids. The CDR3 nucleotides are TGTGCCAGCAGTTACCAGGCCCTCTATGGCTACACCTTC. It translates to CASSYQALYGYTF.

CDR3 DNA: TGCAGTGCTAGAGTTGCGGGACAGGGTAGTTCACCCCTCCACTTT. Its protein product is CSARVAGQGSSPLHF. The J gene is TRBJ1-6, the V gene TRBV20-1, with 9 bases matching TRBD1. Germline V lookup: CDR1 DFQATT, CDR2 SNEGSKA (reference sequence). V lost 1 base and J lost 9; bases outside the gene matches: 7. This CDR3 comprises 15 residues.

At least ten counts were recorded for this clonotype. V usage is TRBV5-1 and J usage is TRBJ2-5, with 13 bases lining up with TRBD2. Germline V gene sequence: CDR1 SGHRS, CDR2 YFSETQ. J gave up 2 bases and V 4 bases, and 2 bases lay outside the gene matches. The CDR3 is made up of 15 amino acids. The CDR3, as DNA: TGCGCCAGCAGCCGGACTAGCGGGGGACAAGAGACCCAGTACTTC. Protein sequence: CASSRTSGGQETQYF.

This rearrangement joins TRBV5-6 to TRBJ1-1, with D perhaps TRBD1 (5 bases). Germline-derived CDR1 and CDR2 are SGHDT and YYEEEE. Trimming left V 1 base short and J 2 bases short, with 6 bases between. The CDR3 covers 13 residues. CDR3 loop: CASSLTGNTEAFF. CDR3 DNA sequence: TGTGCCAGCAGCTTGACAGGTAACACTGAAGCTTTCTTT.

This clonotype was recorded many times. With a much larger clone just one base away, this may be a read error. The gene calls are TRBV7-8 and TRBJ2-7; weak D call: TRBD2 (5 bases). This CDR3 is built from 18 residues. Per germline, CDR1 SGHVS and CDR2 FQNEAQ. In DNA, the CDR3 is TGTGTCAGCAGCTTAGGGTTGGGAGATCCCACCTTCTCCTACGAGCAGTACTTC. This sequence encodes CVSSLGLGDPTFSYEQYF.

This clonotype was detected ten times or more. The rearrangement uses TRBV5-5 and TRBJ1-5; 8 bases fit TRBD1. Trimming took 2 bases from V and 7 from J; bases not matched to a gene: 8. This CDR3 has 15 amino acids. Germline V CDR1 and CDR2: SGHKS, YYEKEE (reference sequence). Written as DNA, the CDR3 is TGTGCCAGCAGCTTCGGGCAGGGGGCAAAACAGCCCCAGCATTTT. Encoded protein: CASSFGQGAKQPQHF.

By frequency in the sample, this clonotype is medium-sized (0.01 to 0.1%). The rearrangement joins TRBV20-1 to TRBJ2-7; the match to TRBD2 covers 7 bases. The CDR3 contains 14 residues. CDR1 DFQATT and CDR2 SNEGSKA come from the germline V gene (reference sequence). V was pared by 4 bases and J by 7 bases, with 13 bases of the junction left unmatched. CDR3 region: CSAIFSAGAWEQYF. CDR3 nucleotide sequence: TGCAGTGCTATCTTTTCGGCGGGAGCATGGGAGCAGTACTTC.

This clonotype has only a few counts. Just one base apart from a much larger clone, this may be a read error. The genes are TRBV3-1 and TRBJ1-1; no clear D. This CDR3 is built from 14 residues. Trimming left V 10 bases short and J 0 bases short, with 15 bases between. From germline, CDR1 is LGHDT and CDR2 YNNKEL (reference sequence). For the CDR3, the DNA is TGTGCCAACACCCCCATTGGCCTGAACACTGAAGCTTTCTTT. Amino acids: CANTPIGLNTEAFF. Full variable domain (outside the CDR3, taken from reference TRBV3-1 and TRBJ1-1): DTAVSQTPKYLVTQMGNDKSIKCEQNLGHDTMYWYKQDSKKFLKIMFSYNNKELIINETVPNRFSPKSPDKAHLNLHINSLELGDSAVYFCANTPIGLNTEAFFGQGTRLTVV.

This clonotype was seen ten or more times. V gene TRBV5-1 combines with J gene TRBJ2-2; TRBD2 matches 14 bases. V trimming: 4 bases; J trimming: 6 bases; junction bases outside the gene matches: 5. CDR1 is SGHRS, CDR2 YFSETQ, per germline. The CDR3 is made up of 16 amino acids. CDR3 sequence reads: CASSKGLAGVAGELFF. For the CDR3, the DNA is TGCGCCAGCAGCAAGGGACTAGCGGGAGTGGCCGGGGAGCTGTTTTTT.

This rearrangement joins TRBV5-1 to TRBJ2-7; TRBD1 matches 8 bases. There are 14 residues in the CDR3. Germline V CDR1 and CDR2: SGHRS, YFSETQ. Unmatched junction bases numbered 12, after V lost 9 bases and J lost 4 bases. As DNA, the CDR3 is TGCGCCAACAAATCTGGACAGGGTCCGTACGAGCAGTACTTC. This encodes CANKSGQGPYEQYF. Using reference TRBV5-1 and TRBJ2-7 for the parts outside the CDR3, the full variable domain is KAGVTQTPRYLIKTRGQQVTLSCSPISGHRSVSWYQQTPGQGLQFLFEYFSETQRNKGNFPGRFSGRQFSNSRSEMNVSTLELGDSALYLCANKSGQGPYEQYFGPGTRLTVT.